This T cell receptor (beta chain) was observed in a study of sequential checkpoint blockade in melanoma. Overall study context: Patients were randomized 1:1 to nivolumab-then-ipilimumab or ipilimumab-then-nivolumab first-line.

Generated by immunoSEQ multiplex PCR, the TCRdb table keeps only in-frame clones and is missing some. The table lists fewer than 20,000 clones, approximately 58% of them singletons. Sample treatment: randomized to nivolumab then ipilimumab (arm A) or the reverse (arm B). Trimming took 2 bases from V and 1 from J; bases not matched to a gene: 10. Germline-derived CDR1 and CDR2 are MNHEY and SMNVEV (reference sequence). This CDR3 contains 18 residues. The specimen was CD8+ T cells sorted from blood (inferred from file names), collected from a patient given nivolumab and ipilimumab in sequence. The chain recombines TRBV27 with TRBJ2-2; 7 bases match TRBD2. The sequence was obtained from a human donor with melanoma. The CDR3 spells CASSLIGGGILNTGELFF. The CDR3 bases are TGTGCCAGCAGTTTAATTGGGGGGGGGATATTGAACACCGGGGAGCTGTTTTTT.